A single sample is the source of the 21 T cell receptor beta chains below, sequenced in a study of T cells in narcolepsy. The protocol was immunoSEQ multiplex PCR, while the TCRdb copy is restricted to in-frame clones and leaves out a portion. The table includes tens of thousands of clones, approximately 84% detected once. The sequenced sample was CD45RA- memory CD4+ T cells from PBMCs. All receptors come from a human donor with narcolepsy.

The chain couples TRBV10-3 to TRBJ2-2; D remains unclear. Germline CDR1 and CDR2: ENHRY and SYGVKD. The CDR3 sequence is 13 residues long. V was clipped by 2 bases and J by 2 bases, with 3 bases between them. In nucleotides, the CDR3 is TGTGCCATCAGTGAGGATAACACCGGGGAGCTGTTTTTT. Amino acid sequence: CAISEDNTGELFF.

The V gene is TRBV28, the J gene TRBJ2-1; the D gene is possibly TRBD2 (6 bases). V lost 2 bases, J lost 11 bases, and 16 bases lay in between. CDR3 length: 14 amino acids. Germline V gene sequence: CDR1 MDHEN, CDR2 SYDVKM. The CDR3 reads CASSLGLGRGKQFF. For the CDR3, the DNA is TGTGCCAGCAGTTTAGGTTTAGGGCGGGGTAAGCAGTTCTTC.

The chain couples TRBV7-2 to TRBJ1-6, with D hard to call. Trimming pared 1 base from V and 5 bases from J, leaving 12 bases between. The CDR3 is made up of 16 amino acids. CDR1 is SGHTA and CDR2 is FQGNSA in the germline V gene. CDR3 DNA: TGTGCCAGCAGCTTAGGGGAGGGAAGAGATAATTCACCCCTCCACTTT. Its protein is CASSLGEGRDNSPLHF.

The V call is TRBV5-5, the J call TRBJ2-2, with TRBD1 matching 7 bases. Trimming took 3 bases from V and 6 from J; bases not matched to a gene: 8. Germline-derived CDR1 and CDR2 are SGHKS and YYEKEE (reference sequence). CDR3 length: 15 residues. This CDR3 reads CASSSRQGGAGELFF. The CDR3 nucleotides read TGTGCCAGCAGCTCAAGACAGGGCGGCGCCGGGGAGCTGTTTTTT.

This chain joins TRBV4-3 and TRBJ2-3; no definite D call. Germline V lookup: CDR1 LGHNA, CDR2 YSLEER. V was cut by 1 base and J by 0 bases, with 8 bases left in between. The CDR3 sequence is 15 residues long. The CDR3 bases are TGCGCCAGCAGCCAAGGGGTTTCTAGCACAGATACGCAGTATTTT. This translates into CASSQGVSSTDTQYF.

This clone was counted a single time. This chain links TRBV7-3 with TRBJ2-7; D may be TRBD2 (5 bases). From germline, CDR1 is SGHTA and CDR2 FQGTGA. The CDR3 is made up of 15 amino acids. The germline V and J ends were trimmed by 0 bases and 5 bases, with 14 bases remaining between them. For the CDR3, the DNA is TGTGCCAGCAGCTTAACGGGGTCCGGGGTGGACGAGCAGTACTTC. This codes for CASSLTGSGVDEQYF.

This chain connects TRBV30 to TRBJ1-2; 9 nucleotides line up with TRBD1. Losses at the gene ends were 3 bases for V and 7 bases for J; bases not matched to a gene: 3. Germline loops: CDR1 GTSNPN, CDR2 SVGIG (reference sequence). The CDR3 has 12 amino acids. In nucleotides, the CDR3 is TGTGCCTGGAGGGGACAGGGAGGTGGCTACACCTTC. Its protein product is CAWRGQGGGYTF.

The chain recombines TRBV18 with TRBJ2-1, with D perhaps assigned TRBD1 or TRBD2 (5 bases each). V was pared by 6 bases and J by 8 bases, with 20 bases between. The CDR3 is made up of 15 amino acids. The germline gives CDR1 KGHSH, CDR2 LQKENI. Here the CDR3 reads CASSEVWQGSDEQFF. As DNA, the CDR3 is TGTGCCAGCTCGGAAGTATGGCAGGGTAGCGATGAGCAGTTCTTC.

The V gene is TRBV6-5, the J gene TRBJ1-5, with D perhaps TRBD1 (5 bases). Trimming removed 4 bases from V and 9 bases from J, with 7 bases in between. Germline CDR1 MNHEY, CDR2 SVGAGI. The CDR3 is 11 amino acids. CDR3 sequence: CASSSGGPQHF. Here the CDR3 DNA reads TGTGCCAGCAGTTCCGGGGGGCCCCAGCATTTT.

The chain recombines TRBV6-5 with TRBJ1-1; D possibly corresponds to TRBD1 (6 bases). Trimming removed 6 bases from V and 1 base from J, with 12 bases in between. Germline V gene sequence: CDR1 MNHEY, CDR2 SVGAGI. CDR3 size: 14 residues. The chain's CDR3 is CASRGQQSNTEAFF. CDR3 in DNA: TGTGCCAGCAGGGGACAACAATCGAACACTGAAGCTTTCTTT.

The V and J genes are TRBV13 and TRBJ2-7, with 8 nucleotides matching TRBD1. This CDR3 spans 15 amino acids. Germline CDR1 reads PRHDT; CDR2 reads FYEKMQ (reference sequence). The J segment lost 3 bases and the V segment lost 4 bases, leaving 8 bases of the junction unmatched. This CDR3 reads CASSSRRQGIYEQYF. In DNA form, the CDR3 reads TGTGCCAGCAGCTCCCGGCGACAGGGGATCTACGAGCAGTACTTC.

V gene TRBV6-5 combines with J gene TRBJ1-6, with D uncertain. Germline values: CDR1 MNHEY, CDR2 SVGAGI. The CDR3 has 14 residues. V dropped 2 bases and J dropped 9 bases, with 11 bases sitting between them. CDR3 protein: CASSYMGARSPLHF. CDR3 DNA sequence: TGTGCCAGCAGTTACATGGGTGCGCGTTCACCCCTCCACTTT.

V usage is TRBV7-9 and J usage is TRBJ1-6; D ambiguous. The CDR3 is 15 amino acids. The V and J ends lost 5 bases and 9 bases respectively, with 17 bases between them. Looked up from germline, CDR1 is SEHNR and CDR2 is FQNEAQ (reference sequence). CDR3 amino acids: CASSPPGRESSPLHF. CDR3 sequence (DNA): TGTGCCAGCAGCCCGCCCGGACGGGAAAGTTCACCCCTCCACTTT.

The gene calls are TRBV14 and TRBJ2-5; the match to TRBD1 covers 7 bases. V lost 1 base to trimming and J lost 5 bases; unmatched junction nucleotides: 4. The CDR3 is 14 amino acids. CDR1 SGHDN and CDR2 FVKESK come from the germline V gene. This CDR3 is CASSQGQGRETQYF. The CDR3 DNA reads as TGTGCCAGCAGCCAAGGACAGGGACGGGAGACCCAGTACTTC.

The rearrangement uses TRBV19 and TRBJ1-1, with no clear D. The germline V and J ends were trimmed by 1 base and 3 bases, with 9 bases remaining between them. CDR1 and CDR2 from the germline V gene are LNHDA and SQIVND (reference sequence). The CDR3 covers 14 residues. The CDR3 DNA reads as TGTGCCAGTAGTATAGGGCTTCGGGACACTGAAGCTTTCTTT. Translated: CASSIGLRDTEAFF.

This clone appeared once. The chain uses TRBV7-6 and TRBJ2-5; the D is unclear. Matching the DNA end better, TRBJ2-7 makes the J call doubtful. Looked up from germline, CDR1 is SGHVS and CDR2 is FNYEAQ. There are 12 residues in the CDR3. The CDR3 nucleotides read TGTGCCAGCAGCTTAGGTGTTTACGAGCAGTACTTC. Encoded protein: CASSLGVYEQYF.

The chain has TRBV25-1 and TRBJ1-1, with D possibly being TRBD1 (5 bases). The CDR3 totals 14 residues. Germline V gene lookup returns CDR1 MGHDK and CDR2 SYGVNS. V was shortened by 1 base and J by 8 bases, with 14 bases between the two germline ends. The DNA for the CDR3 is TGTGCCAGCAGTGAATCAGGGACTCTAGACGAAGCTTTCTTT. Amino acid sequence: CASSESGTLDEAFF.

The chain has TRBV5-1 and TRBJ1-4; D remains unclear. V dropped 1 base and J dropped 4 bases, with 17 bases sitting between them. This CDR3 has 17 amino acids. Germline lookup yields CDR1 SGHRS and CDR2 YFSETQ. As DNA, the CDR3 is TGCGCCAGCAGCTTGCTCGGCGGCGAGGTACTTAATGAAAAACTGTTTTTT. As protein: CASSLLGGEVLNEKLFF.

The rearrangement links TRBV14 to TRBJ2-1, with 10 bases identical to TRBD2. The V and J ends lost 4 bases and 4 bases, in that order; junction bases with no gene match: 1. The CDR3 spans 14 residues. Germline V gene lookup returns CDR1 SGHDN and CDR2 FVKESK. The CDR3 DNA is TGTGCCAGCAGCCTACTAGCGGGGTACAATGAGCAGTTCTTC. Translating gives CASSLLAGYNEQFF.

The J gene is TRBJ2-7, the V gene TRBV30; D gene uncertain. CDR3 length: 12 residues. CDR1 is GTSNPN and CDR2 is SVGIG in the germline V gene (reference sequence). V lost 4 bases to trimming and J lost 7 bases, with 14 bases between them. CDR3 bases: TGTGCCTGGACAGAAGGTTTCGGAGAGCAGTACTTC. Amino acids: CAWTEGFGEQYF.

The chain uses TRBV27 and TRBJ1-1, with D possibly being TRBD1 (5 bases). Trimming pared 8 bases from V and 4 bases from J, leaving 17 bases between. This CDR3 region has 14 residues. Germline V gives CDR1 MNHEY, CDR2 SMNVEV (reference sequence). CDR3 DNA sequence: TGTGCCAGCTACTATCGAGCCGGGGGCACTGAAGCTTTCTTT. It encodes CASYYRAGGTEAFF.